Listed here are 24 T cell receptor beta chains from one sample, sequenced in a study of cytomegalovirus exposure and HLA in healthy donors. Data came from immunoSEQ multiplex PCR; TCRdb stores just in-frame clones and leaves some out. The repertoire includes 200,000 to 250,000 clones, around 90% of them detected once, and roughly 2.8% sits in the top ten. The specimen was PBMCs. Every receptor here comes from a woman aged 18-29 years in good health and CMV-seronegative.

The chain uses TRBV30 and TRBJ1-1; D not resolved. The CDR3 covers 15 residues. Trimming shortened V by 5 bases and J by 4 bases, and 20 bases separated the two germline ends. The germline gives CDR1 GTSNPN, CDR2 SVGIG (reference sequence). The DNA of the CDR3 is TGTGCCTGGGACGACCGGCGGGGAGGGAGCACTGAAGCTTTCTTT. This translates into CAWDDRRGGSTEAFF.

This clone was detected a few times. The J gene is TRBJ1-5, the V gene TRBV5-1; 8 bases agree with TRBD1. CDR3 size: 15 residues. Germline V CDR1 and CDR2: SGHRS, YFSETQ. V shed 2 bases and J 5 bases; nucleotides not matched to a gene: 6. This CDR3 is CASSLQGGEYQPQHF. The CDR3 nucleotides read TGCGCCAGCAGCTTACAGGGGGGGGAGTATCAGCCCCAGCATTTT.

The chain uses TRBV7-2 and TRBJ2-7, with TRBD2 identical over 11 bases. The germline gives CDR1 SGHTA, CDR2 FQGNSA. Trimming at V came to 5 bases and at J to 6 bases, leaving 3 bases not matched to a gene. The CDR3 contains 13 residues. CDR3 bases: TGTGCCAGCAGCCCAACTAGCGGGAGCGAGCAGTACTTC. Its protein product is CASSPTSGSEQYF.

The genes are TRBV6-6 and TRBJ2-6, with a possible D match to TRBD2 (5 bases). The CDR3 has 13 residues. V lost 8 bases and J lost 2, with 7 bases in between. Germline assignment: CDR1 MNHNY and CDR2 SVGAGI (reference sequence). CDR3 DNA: TGTGCCAGCTTGGAGGCTGGGGCCAACGTCCTGACTTTC. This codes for CASLEAGANVLTF.

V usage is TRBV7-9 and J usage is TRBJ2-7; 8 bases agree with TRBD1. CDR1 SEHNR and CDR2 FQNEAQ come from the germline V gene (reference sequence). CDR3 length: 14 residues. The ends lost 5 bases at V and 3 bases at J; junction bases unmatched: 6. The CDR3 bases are TGTGCCAGCAGCCGGGACAGGTTCCTCTACGAGCAGTACTTC. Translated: CASSRDRFLYEQYF.

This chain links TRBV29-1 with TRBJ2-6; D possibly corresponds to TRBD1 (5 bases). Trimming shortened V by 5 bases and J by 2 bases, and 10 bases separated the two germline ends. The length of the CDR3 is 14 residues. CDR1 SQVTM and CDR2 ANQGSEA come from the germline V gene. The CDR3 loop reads CSVLTGTGANVLTF. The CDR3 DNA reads TGCAGCGTTCTTACAGGAACTGGGGCCAACGTCCTGACTTTC.

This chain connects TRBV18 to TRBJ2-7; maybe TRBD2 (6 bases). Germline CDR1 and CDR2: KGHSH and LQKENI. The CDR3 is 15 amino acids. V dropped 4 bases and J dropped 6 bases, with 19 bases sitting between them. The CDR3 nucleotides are TGTGCCAGCTCACAGAGACTAGGAGGGCCCTCCGAGCAGTACTTC. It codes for CASSQRLGGPSEQYF.

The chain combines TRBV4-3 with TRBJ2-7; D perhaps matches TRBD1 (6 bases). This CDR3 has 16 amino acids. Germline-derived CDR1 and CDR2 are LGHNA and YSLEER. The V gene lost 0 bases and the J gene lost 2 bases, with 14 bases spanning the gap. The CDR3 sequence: CASSQDGGEGAYEQYF. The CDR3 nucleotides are TGCGCCAGCAGCCAAGACGGTGGCGAGGGGGCCTACGAGCAGTACTTC.

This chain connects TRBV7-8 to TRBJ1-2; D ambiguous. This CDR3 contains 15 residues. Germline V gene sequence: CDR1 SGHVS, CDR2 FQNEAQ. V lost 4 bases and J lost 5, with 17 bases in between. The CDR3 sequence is CASSSLTTLTYGYTF. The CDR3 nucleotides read TGTGCCAGCAGCTCCCTCACGACTTTGACTTATGGCTACACCTTC.

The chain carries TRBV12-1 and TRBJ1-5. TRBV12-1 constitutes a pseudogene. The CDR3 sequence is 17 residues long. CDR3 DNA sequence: TGTGCCAGCAGCTTTGTAGCCATACCGAATGGCAATCAGCCCCAGCATTTT. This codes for CASSFVAIPNGNQPQHF.

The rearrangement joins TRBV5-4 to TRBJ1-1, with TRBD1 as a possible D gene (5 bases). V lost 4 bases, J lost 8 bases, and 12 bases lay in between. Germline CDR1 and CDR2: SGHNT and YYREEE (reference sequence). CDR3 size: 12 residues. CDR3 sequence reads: CASSLDSTEAFF. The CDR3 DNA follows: TGTGCCAGCAGCCTTGACAGCACCGAAGCTTTCTTT.

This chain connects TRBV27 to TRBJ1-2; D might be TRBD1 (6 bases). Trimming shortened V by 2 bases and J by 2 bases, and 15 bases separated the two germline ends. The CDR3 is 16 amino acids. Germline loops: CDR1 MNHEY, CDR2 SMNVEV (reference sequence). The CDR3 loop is CASSLRQVGRNYGYTF. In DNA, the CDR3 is TGTGCCAGCAGTTTACGACAGGTGGGACGGAACTATGGCTACACCTTC.

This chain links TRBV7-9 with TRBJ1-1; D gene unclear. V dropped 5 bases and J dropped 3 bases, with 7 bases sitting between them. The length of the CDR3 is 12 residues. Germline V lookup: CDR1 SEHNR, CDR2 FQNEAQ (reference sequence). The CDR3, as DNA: TGTGCCAGCAGCCCCCTCCACACTGAAGCTTTCTTT. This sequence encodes CASSPLHTEAFF.

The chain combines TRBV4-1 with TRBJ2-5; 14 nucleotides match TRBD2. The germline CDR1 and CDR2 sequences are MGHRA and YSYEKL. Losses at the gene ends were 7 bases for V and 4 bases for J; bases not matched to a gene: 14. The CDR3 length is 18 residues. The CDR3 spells CASTAGLAGALWGETQYF. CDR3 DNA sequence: TGCGCCAGCACCGCGGGACTAGCGGGAGCCCTGTGGGGAGAGACCCAGTACTTC.

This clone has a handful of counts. The CDR3 loop reads CASSRGTGYEQYF. The CDR3 DNA reads as TGTGCCAGCAGCCGGGGTACGGGCTACGAGCAGTACTTC. The genes are TRBV2 and TRBJ2-7, with D perhaps TRBD2 (5 bases). Between the trimmed V and J ends, which lost 6 bases and 3 bases, there was a span of 12 bases. This CDR3 has 13 residues. CDR1 SNHLY and CDR2 FYNNEI come from the germline V gene.

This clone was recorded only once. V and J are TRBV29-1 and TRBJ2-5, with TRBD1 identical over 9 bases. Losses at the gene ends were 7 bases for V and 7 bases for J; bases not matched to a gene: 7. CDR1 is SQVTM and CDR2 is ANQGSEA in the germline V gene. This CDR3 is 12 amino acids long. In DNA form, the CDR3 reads TGCAGCGCTCGGACAGGGGAGGTGACCCAGTACTTC. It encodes CSARTGEVTQYF.

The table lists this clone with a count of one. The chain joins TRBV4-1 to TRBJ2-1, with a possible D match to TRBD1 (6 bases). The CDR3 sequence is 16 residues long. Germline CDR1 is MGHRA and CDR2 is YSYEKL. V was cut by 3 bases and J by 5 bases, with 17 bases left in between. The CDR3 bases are TGCGCCAGCAGCCACCAGGGGATCGGCGGTAACAATGAGCAGTTCTTC. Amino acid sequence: CASSHQGIGGNNEQFF.

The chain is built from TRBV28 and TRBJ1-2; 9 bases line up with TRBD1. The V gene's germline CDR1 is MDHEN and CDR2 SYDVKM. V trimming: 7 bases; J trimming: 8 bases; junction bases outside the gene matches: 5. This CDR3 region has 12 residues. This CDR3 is CASMDRGEGYTF. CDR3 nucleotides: TGTGCCAGCATGGACAGGGGTGAAGGCTACACCTTC.

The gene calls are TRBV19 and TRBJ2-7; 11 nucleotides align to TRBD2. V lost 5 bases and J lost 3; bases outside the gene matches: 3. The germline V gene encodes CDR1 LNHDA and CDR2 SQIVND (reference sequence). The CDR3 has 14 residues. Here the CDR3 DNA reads TGTGCCAGTAGTGCCGGACTAGCGGGCTACGAGCAGTACTTC. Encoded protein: CASSAGLAGYEQYF.

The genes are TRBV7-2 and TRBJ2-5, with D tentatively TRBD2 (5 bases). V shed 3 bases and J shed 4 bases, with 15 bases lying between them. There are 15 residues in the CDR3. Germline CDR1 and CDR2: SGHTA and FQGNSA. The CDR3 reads CASSFNAGAGETQYF. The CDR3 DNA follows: TGTGCCAGCAGCTTTAACGCAGGTGCGGGAGAGACCCAGTACTTC.

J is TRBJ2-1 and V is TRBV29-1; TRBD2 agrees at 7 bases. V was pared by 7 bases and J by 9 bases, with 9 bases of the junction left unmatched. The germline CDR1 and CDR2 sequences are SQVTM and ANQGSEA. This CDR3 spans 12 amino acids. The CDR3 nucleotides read TGCAGCGCACCGGGACTACGTTTTGAGCAGTTCTTC. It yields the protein CSAPGLRFEQFF.

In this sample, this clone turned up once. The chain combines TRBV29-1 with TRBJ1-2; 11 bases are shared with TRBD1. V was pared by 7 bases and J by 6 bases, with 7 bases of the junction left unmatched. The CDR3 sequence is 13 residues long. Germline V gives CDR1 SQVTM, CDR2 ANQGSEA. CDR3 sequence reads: CSAAAGQGDGYTF. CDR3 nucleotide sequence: TGCAGCGCGGCGGCGGGACAGGGGGATGGCTACACCTTC.

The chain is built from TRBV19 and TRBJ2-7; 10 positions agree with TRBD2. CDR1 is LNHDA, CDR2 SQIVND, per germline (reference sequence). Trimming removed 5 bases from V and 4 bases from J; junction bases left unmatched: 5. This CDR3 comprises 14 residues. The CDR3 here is CASSFTSGNYEQYF. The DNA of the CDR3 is TGTGCCAGTAGTTTCACTAGCGGGAATTACGAGCAGTACTTC.

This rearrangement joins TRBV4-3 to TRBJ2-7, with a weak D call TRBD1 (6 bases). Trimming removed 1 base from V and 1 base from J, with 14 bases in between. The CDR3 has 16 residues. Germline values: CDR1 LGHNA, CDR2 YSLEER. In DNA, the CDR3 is TGCGCCAGCAGCCAAGCCATTCTACAGGGATCCTACGAGCAGTACTTC. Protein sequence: CASSQAILQGSYEQYF.